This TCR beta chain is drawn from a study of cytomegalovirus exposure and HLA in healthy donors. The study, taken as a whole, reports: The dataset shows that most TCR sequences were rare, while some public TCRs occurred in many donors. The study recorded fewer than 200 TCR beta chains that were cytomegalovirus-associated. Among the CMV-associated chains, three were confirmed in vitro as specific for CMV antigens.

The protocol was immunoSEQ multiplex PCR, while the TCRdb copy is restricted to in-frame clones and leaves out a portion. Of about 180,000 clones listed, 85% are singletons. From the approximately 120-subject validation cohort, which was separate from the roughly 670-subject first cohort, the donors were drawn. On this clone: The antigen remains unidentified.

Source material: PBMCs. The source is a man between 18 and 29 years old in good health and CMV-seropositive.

The CDR3 here is CAWSVQAGEGEQYF. The CDR3 DNA is TGTGCCTGGAGTGTACAAGCGGGAGAGGGGGAGCAGTACTTC. This chain links TRBV30 with TRBJ2-7; 8 nucleotides align to TRBD2. The J segment lost 7 bases and the V segment lost 0 bases, leaving 8 bases of the junction unmatched. This CDR3 region has 14 residues. Germline CDR1 GTSNPN, CDR2 SVGIG (reference sequence).